The 14 T cell receptor beta chains below were found in one sample sequenced in a study of a mutant IDH1 vaccine in newly diagnosed glioma. Their cognate antigens are unknown. Time point meaning: week 35, safety follow-up. Every vaccination contained 300 ug of the mutant IDH1 20-mer peptide and was paired with topical imiquimod. The assay was immunoSEQ multiplex PCR, and TCRdb's table has in-frame clones only and misses some. The data show tens of thousands of clones, with roughly 76% seen just once and roughly 5.7% held by the top ten. Sequencing used PBMCs, obtained from a glioma patient whose treatment included an IDH1 peptide vaccine. All receptors come from a man aged 35-49 years with glioma.

This clone has just a few counts. The rearrangement links TRBV5-6 to TRBJ1-5; no firm D call. This CDR3 has 13 amino acids. Trimming left V 2 bases short and J 2 bases short, with 5 bases between. Per the germline V gene, CDR1 is SGHDT and CDR2 is YYEEEE. The CDR3 sequence is CASSFTGNQPQHF. DNA of the CDR3: TGTGCCAGCAGCTTCACGGGCAATCAGCCCCAGCATTTT.

The chain combines TRBV29-1 with TRBJ2-7; D is ambiguous. Germline V lookup: CDR1 SQVTM, CDR2 ANQGSEA. This CDR3 spans 12 amino acids. V lost 4 bases to trimming and J lost 6 bases, with 13 bases between them. The CDR3 sequence is CSVAASHGEQYF. CDR3 DNA: TGCAGCGTTGCGGCTAGTCACGGCGAGCAGTACTTC.

The rearrangement links TRBV5-4 to TRBJ1-6, with 12 bases aligning to TRBD1. The V gene's germline CDR1 is SGHNT and CDR2 YYREEE (reference sequence). Trimming removed 6 bases from V and 8 bases from J; junction bases left unmatched: 6. This CDR3 is built from 15 residues. The CDR3 loop is CASKGQGAIDSPLHF. CDR3 in DNA: TGTGCCAGCAAGGGACAGGGGGCTATCGATTCACCCCTCCACTTT. Looking up the rest from reference TRBV5-4 and TRBJ1-6 gives the full variable domain: ETGVTQSPTHLIKTRGQQVTLRCSSQSGHNTVSWYQQALGQGPQFIFQYYREEENGRGNFPPRFSGLQFPNYSSELNVNALELDDSALYLCASKGQGAIDSPLHFGNGTRLTVT.

The rearrangement joins TRBV6-5 to TRBJ1-5; 9 nucleotides align to TRBD1. Germline V CDR1 and CDR2: MNHEY, SVGAGI. The length of the CDR3 is 15 residues. The J segment lost 3 bases and the V segment lost 2 bases, leaving 2 bases of the junction unmatched. CDR3 sequence reads: CASSYRTGANQPQHF. The DNA of the CDR3 is TGTGCCAGCAGTTACAGGACAGGGGCCAATCAGCCCCAGCATTTT.

The genes are TRBV4-3 and TRBJ1-4; no clear D gene. The CDR3 covers 15 residues. Germline loops: CDR1 LGHNA, CDR2 YSLEER. The ends were cut back, 0 bases at V and 4 bases at J, with 9 bases in the middle. As DNA, the CDR3 is TGCGCCAGCAGCCAAGATTTAGGCTTTAATGAAAAACTGTTTTTT. It yields the protein CASSQDLGFNEKLFF.

J is TRBJ1-5 and V is TRBV19, with 8 bases aligning to TRBD1. The length of the CDR3 is 14 residues. Germline V CDR1 and CDR2: LNHDA, SQIVND (reference sequence). V shed 7 bases and J 3 bases; nucleotides not matched to a gene: 5. The CDR3 here is CASIRTGNNQPQHF. The CDR3, as DNA: TGTGCCAGTATAAGGACAGGGAACAATCAGCCCCAGCATTTT.

This clone was seen more than once but under ten times. This chain links TRBV4-2 with TRBJ1-5; D is perhaps TRBD1 (6 bases). V dropped 0 bases and J dropped 3 bases, with 9 bases sitting between them. Germline V lookup: CDR1 LGHNA, CDR2 YNFKEQ. The CDR3 is 15 residues long. CDR3 in DNA: TGTGCCAGCAGCCAAGACGGACAGTACAATCAGCCCCAGCATTTT. Protein sequence: CASSQDGQYNQPQHF.

The chain joins TRBV7-9 to TRBJ2-5; D gene uncertain. Trimming took 1 base from V and 3 from J, leaving 6 bases between them. CDR1 is SEHNR and CDR2 is FQNEAQ in the germline V gene (reference sequence). The CDR3 runs to 13 residues. CDR3: CASSLEGKETQYF. Here the CDR3 DNA reads TGTGCCAGCAGCTTAGAAGGGAAAGAGACCCAGTACTTC.

The J gene is TRBJ2-7, the V gene TRBV14, with 9 bases that match TRBD2. The CDR3 is 17 residues long. V gave up 1 base and J gave up 0 bases; unmatched junction bases: 7. Germline V gene lookup returns CDR1 SGHDN and CDR2 FVKESK. The CDR3 here is CASSQGEREALSYEQYF. The CDR3 DNA follows: TGTGCCAGCAGCCAAGGAGAGCGGGAGGCCCTCTCCTACGAGCAGTACTTC.

This sequence joins TRBV18 and TRBJ1-5; possible D gene TRBD1, 6 bases. Deletions cut 2 bases from V and 10 bases from J, with 18 bases between. The germline gives CDR1 KGHSH, CDR2 LQKENI. The CDR3 is 15 residues long. This CDR3 is CASSPTRGQNKPQHF. CDR3 coding DNA: TGTGCCAGCTCACCAACACGGGGGCAAAATAAACCCCAGCATTTT. The full variable domain, rest sourced from reference TRBV18 and TRBJ1-5, is NAGVMQNPRHLVRRRGQEARLRCSPMKGHSHVYWYRQLPEEGLKFMVYLQKENIIDESGMPKERFSAEFPKEGPSILRIQQVVRGDSAAYFCASSPTRGQNKPQHFGDGTRLSIL.

With respect to this clone: This CDR3 is also generated by other DNA sequences in the sample. V gene TRBV7-2 combines with J gene TRBJ2-7, with TRBD1 matching over 8 bases. V shed 1 base and J 6 bases; nucleotides not matched to a gene: 2. Per germline, CDR1 SGHTA and CDR2 FQGNSA. This CDR3 has 13 amino acids. The CDR3 region has the DNA TGTGCCAGCAGCTTAGGTGACAGGGGCGAGCAGTACTTC. Translated, it gives CASSLGDRGEQYF. Full variable domain (outside the CDR3, taken from reference TRBV7-2 and TRBJ2-7): GAGVSQSPSNKVTEKGKDVELRCDPISGHTALYWYRQSLGQGLEFLIYFQGNSAPDKSGLPSDRFSAERTGGSVSTLTIQRTQQEDSAVYLCASSLGDRGEQYFGPGTRLTVT.

V is TRBV9 and J is TRBJ1-1, with 8 positions matching TRBD1. Germline CDR1 reads SGDLS; CDR2 reads YYNGEE. With V trimmed by 0 bases and J by 9 bases, 4 bases remained unmatched. This CDR3 has 13 residues. This CDR3 is CASSVGQGTQAFF. CDR3 coding DNA: TGTGCCAGCAGCGTAGGACAGGGGACTCAAGCTTTCTTT.

The chain joins TRBV12-5 to TRBJ1-6; the D gene is possibly TRBD1 (6 bases). This CDR3 spans 15 amino acids. Germline CDR1 LGHNT, CDR2 FRNRAP. Between the trimmed V and J ends, which lost 6 bases and 4 bases, there was a span of 13 bases. The CDR3 nucleotides are TGTGCTAGTGGCCCATCAGGGGCGTATAATTCACCCCTCCACTTT. It is translated as CASGPSGAYNSPLHF.

The chain couples TRBV2 to TRBJ2-7; 11 bases are shared with TRBD2. CDR3 length equals 16 residues. Germline CDR1 is SNHLY and CDR2 is FYNNEI. The ends lost 0 bases at V and 4 bases at J; junction bases unmatched: 5. The CDR3: CASSEAGSGRAYEQYF. DNA of the CDR3: TGTGCCAGCAGTGAAGCAGGTAGCGGGAGGGCGTACGAGCAGTACTTC.